A single sample is the source of the 27 T cell receptor beta chains below, sequenced in a study of blood T cell repertoires in COVID-19. Profiled with immunoSEQ multiplex PCR; TCRdb holds only in-frame clones, not every one. The sample contains 85,000 to 120,000 clones, over 85% of which appear only once. The sample taken for sequencing was peripheral blood. These TCRs come from a woman aged 45-65 years with COVID-19, enrolled during active disease.

The chain employs TRBV5-6 and TRBJ1-2, with 7 bases matching TRBD1. This CDR3 is built from 15 residues. CDR1 SGHDT and CDR2 YYEEEE come from the germline V gene. Germline trimming cut 2 bases from V and 6 bases from J; bases unmatched to any gene: 10. CDR3 sequence (DNA): TGTGCCAGCAGCTTCTGGACAGGCTTCGTGAATGGCTACACCTTC. Protein: CASSFWTGFVNGYTF.

This clone was picked up one time. This chain links TRBV5-1 with TRBJ2-3, with 8 bases matching TRBD2. The CDR3 spans 16 residues. The junction had 10 bases not matched to a gene; V was cut back by 4 bases and J by 3 bases. Germline V gene sequence: CDR1 SGHRS, CDR2 YFSETQ. Here the CDR3 reads CASSHPLAGVTDTQYF. The CDR3 DNA is TGCGCCAGCAGCCACCCTCTAGCGGGTGTTACAGATACGCAGTATTTT.

The V and J genes are TRBV27 and TRBJ2-7; 10 nucleotides match TRBD2. After removal of 7 bases from V and 0 bases from J, the junction contained 3 bases not matched to a gene. CDR3 size: 14 residues. Germline V gives CDR1 MNHEY, CDR2 SMNVEV (reference sequence). In nucleotides, the CDR3 is TGTGCCAGCAATAGCGGGGGGAACTCCTACGAGCAGTACTTC. It translates to CASNSGGNSYEQYF.

This rearrangement joins TRBV6-6 to TRBJ1-1; D not certain. This CDR3 has 14 amino acids. In germline, CDR1 is MNHNY, CDR2 SVGAGI (reference sequence). Trimming took off 0 bases at V and 2 bases at J, with 7 bases between the two ends. The CDR3, as DNA: TGTGCCAGCAGTTACTCGTTCCTCAACACTGAAGCTTTCTTT. Its protein is CASSYSFLNTEAFF.

This sequence joins TRBV5-8 and TRBJ1-5; 7 nucleotides line up with TRBD1. V trimming: 4 bases; J trimming: 0 bases; junction bases outside the gene matches: 16. Germline loops: CDR1 SGHTS, CDR2 YDEGEE. The CDR3 has 19 amino acids. The CDR3 DNA reads TGTGCCAGCAGCCTAATAAGGGGGCGCAATCCTTATAGCAATCAGCCCCAGCATTTT. Amino acid sequence: CASSLIRGRNPYSNQPQHF.

V and J are TRBV19 and TRBJ1-5; D perhaps matches TRBD1 (5 bases). The CDR3 runs 14 residues. Per the germline V gene, CDR1 is LNHDA and CDR2 is SQIVND (reference sequence). V gave up 10 bases and J gave up 0 bases, with 13 bases separating them. The CDR3 sequence is CATADTGSNQPQHF. DNA for the CDR3: TGTGCCACTGCCGACACAGGTAGCAATCAGCCCCAGCATTTT.

This clone was found once. J is TRBJ1-3 and V is TRBV28, with 11 positions matching TRBD1. The germline V gene has CDR1 MDHEN and CDR2 SYDVKM. This CDR3 is 19 amino acids long. After removal of 3 bases from V and 0 bases from J, the junction contained 10 bases not matched to a gene. CDR3 loop: CASSFPGQGVINSGNTIYF. CDR3 DNA: TGTGCCAGCAGTTTCCCGGGACAGGGGGTAATAAACTCTGGAAACACCATATATTTT.

The chain employs TRBV19 and TRBJ2-2; D might be TRBD1 (5 bases). This CDR3 spans 17 amino acids. The germline gives CDR1 LNHDA, CDR2 SQIVND (reference sequence). V was pared by 1 base and J by 3 bases, with 15 bases between. This CDR3 reads CASSIGWTPLDTGELFF. CDR3 sequence (DNA): TGTGCCAGTAGTATAGGGTGGACACCCCTCGACACCGGGGAGCTGTTTTTT. The full variable domain, its missing parts supplied by reference TRBV19 and TRBJ2-2, is DGGITQSPKYLFRKEGQNVTLSCEQNLNHDAMYWYRQDPGQGLRLIYYSQIVNDFQKGDIAEGYSVSREKKESFPLTVTSAQKNPTAFYLCASSIGWTPLDTGELFFGEGSRLTVL.

This rearrangement joins TRBV19 to TRBJ1-1; D is uncertain. The V end was cut by 3 bases, the J end by 1 base, with 9 bases between. Germline CDR1 LNHDA, CDR2 SQIVND (reference sequence). The CDR3 length is 14 residues. This CDR3 is CASSIKLQNTEAFF. In DNA, the CDR3 is TGTGCCAGTAGTATTAAACTCCAGAACACTGAAGCTTTCTTT. Combining the CDR3 with reference TRBV19 and TRBJ1-1 gives the whole variable domain DGGITQSPKYLFRKEGQNVTLSCEQNLNHDAMYWYRQDPGQGLRLIYYSQIVNDFQKGDIAEGYSVSREKKESFPLTVTSAQKNPTAFYLCASSIKLQNTEAFFGQGTRLTVV.

This clone occurred once. V gene TRBV5-1 combines with J gene TRBJ2-4, with D possibly TRBD1 on 6 matching bases. The CDR3 is made up of 14 amino acids. CDR1 and CDR2 from the germline V gene are SGHRS and YFSETQ. V lost 4 bases, J lost 0 bases, and 8 bases lay in between. The CDR3 spells CASSGRGAKNIQYF. CDR3 sequence (DNA): TGCGCCAGCAGCGGCAGGGGAGCCAAAAACATTCAGTACTTC.

This sequence joins TRBV27 and TRBJ1-5, with D uncertain. Germline V gene data show CDR1 as MNHEY and CDR2 as SMNVEV (reference sequence). There are 15 residues in the CDR3. V was trimmed by 1 base and J by 0 bases, leaving 7 bases between them. The CDR3, as DNA: TGTGCCAGCAGTTTATTTTCACATAGCAATCAGCCCCAGCATTTT. Translated, it gives CASSLFSHSNQPQHF.

The chain uses TRBV7-2 and TRBJ1-5; 7 bases line up with TRBD1. V gave up 4 bases and J gave up 4 bases; unmatched junction bases: 7. Germline values: CDR1 SGHTA, CDR2 FQGNSA. The CDR3 runs to 15 residues. Here the CDR3 DNA reads TGTGCCAGCAGCTGGGACAGCATAGGAAATCAGCCCCAGCATTTT. Protein sequence: CASSWDSIGNQPQHF. Based on the CDR3 plus reference TRBV7-2 and TRBJ1-5, the full variable domain is GAGVSQSPSNKVTEKGKDVELRCDPISGHTALYWYRQSLGQGLEFLIYFQGNSAPDKSGLPSDRFSAERTGGSVSTLTIQRTQQEDSAVYLCASSWDSIGNQPQHFGDGTRLSIL.

V gene TRBV3-1 (or the pseudogene TRBV3-2) combines with J gene TRBJ2-3, with 11 bases that match TRBD2. CDR1 and CDR2 (germline): LGHDT, YNNKEL (reference sequence). The CDR3 has 15 residues. With 4 bases clipped from V and 4 bases from J, the junction kept 4 bases outside the gene matches. CDR3 in DNA: TGTGCCAGCAGCCCTTTAGCGGGGGGGGCAGATACGCAGTATTTT. The encoded protein is CASSPLAGGADTQYF.

V is TRBV25-1 and J is TRBJ1-1; D unclear. V lost 7 bases, J lost 2 bases, and 5 bases lay in between. This CDR3 is built from 11 residues. Germline values: CDR1 MGHDK, CDR2 SYGVNS. CDR3 in amino acids: CASTFNTEAFF. DNA for the CDR3: TGTGCCAGCACTTTTAACACTGAAGCTTTCTTT.

The genes are TRBV19 and TRBJ1-2, with 9 bases fitting TRBD1. The CDR3 loop spans 15 amino acids. The J segment lost 4 bases and the V segment lost 2 bases, leaving 5 bases of the junction unmatched. Germline lookup yields CDR1 LNHDA and CDR2 SQIVND (reference sequence). CDR3 protein: CASSIKQGAIYGYTF. The CDR3 DNA reads as TGTGCCAGTAGTATAAAACAGGGGGCAATCTATGGCTACACCTTC. Full variable domain (remainder filled in from reference TRBV19 and TRBJ1-2): DGGITQSPKYLFRKEGQNVTLSCEQNLNHDAMYWYRQDPGQGLRLIYYSQIVNDFQKGDIAEGYSVSREKKESFPLTVTSAQKNPTAFYLCASSIKQGAIYGYTFGSGTRLTVV.

The chain carries TRBV28 and TRBJ1-2; D is perhaps TRBD1 (5 bases). The CDR3 is 17 residues long. V lost 6 bases to trimming and J lost 4 bases, with 24 bases between them. The V gene's germline CDR1 is MDHEN and CDR2 SYDVKM. The CDR3 DNA reads TGTGCCAGCAGCTCCTTGGGGGGAGGGTTTACCGCCTATGGCTACACCTTC. It codes for CASSSLGGGFTAYGYTF.

This chain joins TRBV19 and TRBJ1-4; 8 positions agree with TRBD1. The CDR3 covers 14 residues. Germline CDR1 and CDR2: LNHDA and SQIVND (reference sequence). V lost 7 bases and J lost 3; bases outside the gene matches: 4. CDR3 sequence (DNA): TGTGCCAGTACCCACAGGGGGTCTAATGAAAAACTGTTTTTT. As protein: CASTHRGSNEKLFF.

The V and J genes are TRBV6-5 and TRBJ1-1; TRBD1 aligns across 9 bases. Trimming removed 6 bases from V and 3 bases from J; junction bases left unmatched: 5. The CDR3 contains 14 residues. The V gene's germline CDR1 is MNHEY and CDR2 SVGAGI. CDR3 sequence: CASSLTGGDTEAFF. CDR3 sequence (DNA): TGTGCCAGCAGCTTGACAGGGGGGGACACTGAAGCTTTCTTT.

CDR3 coding DNA: TGTGCCAGCTCACCTCTAAGGGGTGGGACTGAAGCTTTCTTT. Its protein product is CASSPLRGGTEAFF. The chain joins TRBV18 to TRBJ1-1, with a tentative D call TRBD1 (5 bases). Germline V gene data show CDR1 as KGHSH and CDR2 as LQKENI. The CDR3 has 14 residues. V was clipped by 3 bases and J by 5 bases, with 13 bases between them.

V gene TRBV6-5 combines with J gene TRBJ1-2, with 8 bases fitting TRBD1. The length of the CDR3 is 15 residues. Germline V CDR1 and CDR2: MNHEY, SVGAGI. V was clipped by 6 bases and J by 3 bases; unmatched bases: 9. The DNA for the CDR3 is TGTGCCAGCAGACGTGGACAGGGCCGGCACTATGGCTACACCTTC. Its protein is CASRRGQGRHYGYTF.

As for this clone: A junction boundary mismatches the germline segment, possibly from a read error. The chain joins TRBV4-3 to TRBJ2-7; perhaps TRBD1 as D (6 bases). CDR1 and CDR2 from the germline V gene are LGHNA and YSLEER. The CDR3 totals 12 residues. The CDR3 loop reads CASSQGEGTSVF. The CDR3 DNA sequence: TGCGCCAGCAGCCAAGGGGAAGGGACATCGGTCTTC.

This chain uses TRBV15 with TRBJ1-3, with 8 positions matching TRBD1. V shed 3 bases and J 2 bases; nucleotides not matched to a gene: 6. The CDR3 extends over 16 amino acids. Germline CDR1 LNHNV, CDR2 YYDKDF (reference sequence). Here the CDR3 reads CATSREDRVTGNTIYF. CDR3 coding DNA: TGTGCCACCAGCAGGGAGGACAGGGTGACTGGAAACACCATATATTTT.

The gene calls are TRBV5-5 and TRBJ1-3; tentative D call: TRBD1 (5 bases). The CDR3 runs to 15 residues. Germline CDR1 SGHKS, CDR2 YYEKEE (reference sequence). With 1 base removed from V and 2 bases from J, the gap between germline ends came to 10 bases. The CDR3 DNA follows: TGTGCCAGCAGCTTGAGAACAGGAGCTGGAAACACCATATATTTT. This translates into CASSLRTGAGNTIYF. Complete variable domain (other parts from reference TRBV5-5 and TRBJ1-3): DAGVTQSPTHLIKTRGQQVTLRCSPISGHKSVSWYQQVLGQGPQFIFQYYEKEERGRGNFPDRFSARQFPNYSSELNVNALLLGDSALYLCASSLRTGAGNTIYFGEGSWLTVV.

The CDR3 sequence: CAWSRGTGGMNTEAFF. In DNA, the CDR3 is TGTGCCTGGAGCCGCGGGACAGGGGGTATGAACACTGAAGCTTTCTTT. The chain carries TRBV30 and TRBJ1-1, with 11 bases matching TRBD1. The V segment lost 3 bases and the J segment 0 bases; nucleotides outside the gene matches: 6. The CDR3 is 16 amino acids. From germline, CDR1 is GTSNPN and CDR2 SVGIG (reference sequence).

The gene calls are TRBV12-3 or TRBV12-4 and TRBJ1-1; 9 nucleotides align to TRBD1. Trimming cost V 5 bases and J 4 bases; bases outside gene matches: 2. This CDR3 region has 13 residues. The CDR3 is CASSMTGGTEAFF. In DNA form, the CDR3 reads TGTGCCAGCAGTATGACAGGGGGCACTGAAGCTTTCTTT.

V is TRBV7-2 and J is TRBJ1-3; 9 positions agree with TRBD1. This CDR3 has 17 residues. CDR1 and CDR2 (germline): SGHTA, FQGNSA. The junction had 10 bases not matched to a gene; V was cut back by 3 bases and J by 4 bases. The CDR3 sequence: CASSFSGGQGRGNTIYF. DNA for the CDR3: TGTGCCAGCAGCTTCTCGGGGGGACAGGGCCGCGGAAACACCATATATTTT.

This clone has only a few counts. The V and J genes are TRBV19 and TRBJ1-5; maybe TRBD1 (5 bases). CDR3 length: 15 amino acids. Trimming left V 3 bases short and J 0 bases short, with 9 bases between. Germline lookup yields CDR1 LNHDA and CDR2 SQIVND (reference sequence). CDR3 nucleotides: TGTGCCAGTAGTATCGGGGGTAATAGCAATCAGCCCCAGCATTTT. Protein product: CASSIGGNSNQPQHF.